The 16 T cell receptor beta chains below all came from one sample that was sequenced in a study of cytomegalovirus exposure and HLA in healthy donors. The study ran its PCR with 60 Vbeta and 13 Jbeta primers. Clones were sequenced by immunoSEQ multiplex PCR, and TCRdb holds only the in-frame ones, with some missing. The data show roughly 180,000 clones, approximately 81% seen once. The specimen sequenced was PBMCs. These receptors all stem from a woman younger than 30 in good health and CMV-seropositive.

The chain recombines TRBV11-3 with TRBJ2-5; 7 bases are shared with TRBD1. The germline V gene has CDR1 SGHNT and CDR2 YENEEA. The CDR3 totals 15 residues. V lost 1 base and J lost 4; bases outside the gene matches: 6. The CDR3 nucleotides read TGTGCCAGCAGCTTAGTTAGGGGGCGCGTAGAGACCCAGTACTTC. This encodes CASSLVRGRVETQYF. The whole variable domain, remainder taken from reference TRBV11-3 and TRBJ2-5, is EAGVVQSPRYKIIEKKQPVAFWCNPISGHNTLYWYLQNLGQGPELLIRYENEEAVDDSQLPKDRFSAERLKGVDSTLKIQPAELGDSAVYLCASSLVRGRVETQYFGPGTRLLVL.

Here the CDR3 DNA reads TGTGCCAGCAGCCAGCTCCCCTCCAGGTGGGCGGGGACTCCCACAGATACGCAGTATTTT. It is translated as CASSQLPSRWAGTPTDTQYF. V usage is TRBV4-2 and J usage is TRBJ2-3, with D possibly matching TRBD2 (6 bases). The germline V gene has CDR1 LGHNA and CDR2 YNFKEQ. V was trimmed by 3 bases and J by 2 bases, leaving 27 bases between them. CDR3 length equals 20 residues.

The chain is built from TRBV4-1 and TRBJ1-4; tentative D call: TRBD1 (5 bases). CDR1 is MGHRA, CDR2 YSYEKL, per germline. V lost 1 base to trimming and J lost 8 bases, with 11 bases between them. CDR3 length: 14 amino acids. The CDR3 DNA is TGCGCCAGCAGCCAAGCGGGGGTAGGGGAAAAACTGTTTTTT. Translation gives CASSQAGVGEKLFF.

The chain carries TRBV2 and TRBJ2-1; the match to TRBD2 covers 14 bases. The CDR3 contains 15 residues. Trimming removed 7 bases from V and 7 bases from J; junction bases left unmatched: 6. Per germline, CDR1 SNHLY and CDR2 FYNNEI. The CDR3, as DNA: TGTGCCAGCAATAGACTAGCGGGGGGGCAGAATGAGCAGTTCTTC. Encoded protein: CASNRLAGGQNEQFF.

The J gene is TRBJ1-1, the V gene TRBV6-1; 10 bases are shared with TRBD1. Germline lookup yields CDR1 MNHNS and CDR2 SASEGT. CDR3 size: 13 residues. V gave up 4 bases and J gave up 4 bases; unmatched junction bases: 0. CDR3 sequence: CASSGQGATEAFF. The CDR3 bases are TGTGCCAGCAGTGGACAGGGGGCCACTGAAGCTTTCTTT.

J is TRBJ2-7 and V is TRBV6-5; D ambiguous. V was cut by 8 bases and J by 1 base, with 9 bases left in between. This CDR3 region has 12 residues. Germline V lookup: CDR1 MNHEY, CDR2 SVGAGI. CDR3 coding DNA: TGTGCCAGCGGTGTAGTGTCCTACGAGCAGTACTTC. Amino acid sequence: CASGVVSYEQYF.

V is TRBV11-3 and J is TRBJ2-7; D is perhaps TRBD2 (7 bases). The V and J ends lost 1 base and 3 bases respectively, with 13 bases between them. The germline CDR1 and CDR2 sequences are SGHNT and YENEEA. The CDR3 runs to 15 residues. The CDR3 protein is CASSLGSGGVYEQYF. The CDR3, as DNA: TGTGCCAGCAGCTTAGGCTCGGGGGGCGTCTACGAGCAGTACTTC.

The chain couples TRBV5-1 to TRBJ2-5; 10 nucleotides agree with TRBD2. Germline lookup yields CDR1 SGHRS and CDR2 YFSETQ. The CDR3 totals 22 residues. The V gene end was trimmed by 0 bases and the J gene end by 5 bases; junction bases not matched to a gene: 25. CDR3 in amino acids: CASSLGRQPVVAGGERRETQYF. Written as DNA, the CDR3 is TGCGCCAGCAGCTTGGGAAGACAGCCTGTCGTAGCGGGGGGCGAACGAAGGGAGACCCAGTACTTC.

The chain carries TRBV11-2 and TRBJ1-1; D is unclear. Germline CDR1 SGHAT, CDR2 FQNNGV. The CDR3 runs to 14 residues. V lost 1 base to trimming and J lost 1 base, with 7 bases between them. The CDR3 coding sequence is TGTGCCAGCAGCTTAGGTCGGGAGAACACTGAAGCTTTCTTT. Encoded protein: CASSLGRENTEAFF.

The chain is built from TRBV11-2 and TRBJ1-1; the D is unclear. The germline gives CDR1 SGHAT, CDR2 FQNNGV. V shed 2 bases and J shed 7 bases, with 14 bases lying between them. This CDR3 is 14 amino acids long. The CDR3 DNA reads TGTGCCAGCAGCTTAATGGGCCGGAAAGATGAAGCTTTCTTT. Translation gives CASSLMGRKDEAFF.

This clone has more than one count but fewer than ten. V usage is TRBV7-9 and J usage is TRBJ2-3; 8 positions agree with TRBD1. Germline loops: CDR1 SEHNR, CDR2 FQNEAQ (reference sequence). The CDR3 runs to 17 residues. V shed 3 bases, J shed 4 bases, and the junction held 12 bases outside the gene matches. The CDR3 spells CASSFISLTGDPDTQYF. CDR3 bases: TGTGCCAGCAGCTTTATCTCCTTGACAGGGGATCCAGATACGCAGTATTTT.

V usage is TRBV4-3 and J usage is TRBJ1-4; 7 bases line up with TRBD1. The CDR3 runs to 16 residues. The germline CDR1 and CDR2 sequences are LGHNA and YSLEER. J lost 4 bases, V lost 0 bases, and 5 bases had no gene match. CDR3 residues: CASSQDRGGYNEKLFF. In nucleotides, the CDR3 is TGCGCCAGCAGCCAAGATCGAGGGGGCTATAATGAAAAACTGTTTTTT.

The chain couples TRBV28 to TRBJ1-1; a weak D match, TRBD1 (5 bases). The CDR3 contains 15 residues. Trimming stripped 5 bases from V and 5 bases from J, with 18 bases between. Germline loops: CDR1 MDHEN, CDR2 SYDVKM. CDR3 region: CASSPHSGGFTEAFF. CDR3 in DNA: TGTGCCAGCAGTCCCCATTCCGGGGGGTTTACTGAAGCTTTCTTT. Supplemented by reference TRBV28 and TRBJ1-1, the full variable domain reads DVKVTQSSRYLVKRTGEKVFLECVQDMDHENMFWYRQDPGLGLRLIYFSYDVKMKEKGDIPEGYSVSREKKERFSLILESASTNQTSMYLCASSPHSGGFTEAFFGQGTRLTVV.

This rearrangement joins TRBV9 to TRBJ2-5, with 15 bases matching TRBD2. Germline-derived CDR1 and CDR2 are SGDLS and YYNGEE. CDR3 length equals 18 residues. The trim removed 3 bases at V and 4 bases at J, leaving 10 bases unmatched. CDR3 sequence reads: CASSARTSGGGIPETQYF. The CDR3 nucleotides are TGTGCCAGCAGCGCCCGGACTAGCGGGGGGGGAATTCCAGAGACCCAGTACTTC.

The CDR3 protein is CASSAGASYGYTF. CDR3 DNA: TGCGCCAGCAGCGCAGGGGCAAGCTATGGCTACACCTTC. The rearrangement links TRBV5-1 to TRBJ1-2; perhaps TRBD1 as D (6 bases). The CDR3 loop spans 13 amino acids. Looked up from germline, CDR1 is SGHRS and CDR2 is YFSETQ. The V end lost 4 bases, the J end lost 4 bases, and 11 bases lay between the germline ends.

V gene TRBV28 combines with J gene TRBJ2-4; 9 bases agree with TRBD1. V lost 8 bases, J lost 1 base, and 6 bases stayed unmatched. Germline CDR1 MDHEN, CDR2 SYDVKM. This CDR3 region has 15 residues. The chain's CDR3 is CASSYRGPAKNIQYF. Here the CDR3 DNA reads TGTGCCAGCTCTTACAGGGGGCCGGCCAAAAACATTCAGTACTTC.